This T cell receptor (beta chain) is from a study of OX40 agonist ivuxolimab in advanced cancers. Findings and limits, study-wide: It was also the case that some nonresponders had low normalized T-cell clonal expansion. More expanded clones were seen, on average, in CD8+ T cells than in CD4+. Circulating CD4+ and CD8+ T cells showed clonal expansion by week 6 at 0.1 to 3.0 mg/kg.

CDR3 length equals 11 residues. V was trimmed by 3 bases and J by 8 bases, leaving 10 bases between them. Per the germline V gene, CDR1 is GTSNPN and CDR2 is SVGIG (reference sequence). Regarding this clone: Antigen specificity is unknown.

Autoimmune disease history or systemic immunosuppression led to patients being barred. The data were produced by immunoSEQ multiplex PCR, yet TCRdb's version contains in-frame clones alone and is incomplete. The sample shows nearly 80,000 clones, about 85% of them seen only once. The receptor's source is an adult with an advanced solid tumor such as melanoma, head and neck, liver or kidney cancer. The source was CD4+ or CD8+ T cells sorted from blood, collected in a trial of the OX40 agonist ivuxolimab. The chain recombines TRBV30 with TRBJ1-1; D remains unclear. The CDR3 loop reads CAWSLVHEAFF. The CDR3 nucleotides are TGTGCCTGGAGCCTGGTGCACGAAGCTTTCTTT.